The clone carrying this T cell receptor (beta chain) was detected ten times or more. Its cognate antigen is unknown. A sample-barcoded 5' primer and a J-beta primer mix were used in a second PCR of roughly 6 to 11 cycles. Every cDNA was tagged by a template-switch adaptor with 12 random nucleotides. The study obtained at least 2.5 million CDR3-containing paired-end reads from every sample. From the 5' RACE reads, TCRdb called clonotypes with MiXCR, one entry per CDR3 protein. This repertoire shows around 650,000 distinct CDR3 sequences, 32% found once; its top ten account for roughly 14%. This sample is part of a study of blood T cells in healthy people across ages. Broader study findings: Diversity of TCR beta per million T cells declined in a roughly linear way with age. Higher diversity and more naive CD4+ cells were features of long-lived donors, compared to aged donors.

J lost 1 base, V lost 5 bases, and 14 bases had no gene match. Per the germline V gene, CDR1 is SGHTA and CDR2 is FQGNSA. This CDR3 spans 18 amino acids. Sequenced input: blood. This receptor was obtained from an elderly woman in good health. The chain carries TRBV7-2 and TRBJ2-3, with 8 nucleotides matching TRBD2. The CDR3 bases are TGTGCCAGCAGCCCCACAGGAGCCGGGACTAGTCGCACAGATACGCAGTATTTT. As protein: CASSPTGAGTSRTDTQYF.